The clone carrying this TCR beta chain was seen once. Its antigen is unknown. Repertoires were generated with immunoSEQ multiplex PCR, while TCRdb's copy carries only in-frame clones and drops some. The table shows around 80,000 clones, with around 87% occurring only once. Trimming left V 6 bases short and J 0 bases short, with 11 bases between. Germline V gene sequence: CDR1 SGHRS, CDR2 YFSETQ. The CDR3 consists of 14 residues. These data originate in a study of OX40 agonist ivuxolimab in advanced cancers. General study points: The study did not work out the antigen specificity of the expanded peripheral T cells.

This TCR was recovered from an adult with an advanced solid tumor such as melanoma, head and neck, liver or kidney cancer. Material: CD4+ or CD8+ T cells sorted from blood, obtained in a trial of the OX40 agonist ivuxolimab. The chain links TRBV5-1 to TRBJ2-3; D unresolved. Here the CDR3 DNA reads TGCGCCAGCACCTTAGGCGGAAGCACAGATACGCAGTATTTT. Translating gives CASTLGGSTDTQYF.